A single T cell receptor beta chain is shown here with its context. Trimming removed 0 bases at V and 14 bases at J, with 28 bases between. The germline CDR1 and CDR2 sequences are LGHNA and YSLEER. The CDR3 contains 17 residues. In the original workflow: The authors estimated nucleated cell counts from reference gene primer amplification. The assay was immunoSEQ multiplex PCR, and TCRdb's table has in-frame clones only and misses some. The V and J calls and clone size come from that table; D and trimming were worked out from the DNA. The sample has fewer than 40,000 clones, 80% seen once; the top ten hold more than 30%. The source of the sample is a study of blood T cell repertoires in COVID-19. Study-wide context: Material from acute and convalescent COVID-19 was sourced from the United States, Italy and Spain. T cells, B-cell-depleted T cells, or PBMCs supplied cDNA or gDNA.

V and J are TRBV4-3 and TRBJ2-5; the D gene is possibly TRBD2 (5 bases). The sequenced sample was peripheral blood. This clonotype originated in a man older than 75 with active or convalescent COVID-19. In DNA form, the CDR3 reads TGCGCCAGCAGCCAAGATTTGGGGAGTCTGGGTGCGTCCAGAACCTACTTC. Encoded protein: CASSQDLGSLGASRTYF.